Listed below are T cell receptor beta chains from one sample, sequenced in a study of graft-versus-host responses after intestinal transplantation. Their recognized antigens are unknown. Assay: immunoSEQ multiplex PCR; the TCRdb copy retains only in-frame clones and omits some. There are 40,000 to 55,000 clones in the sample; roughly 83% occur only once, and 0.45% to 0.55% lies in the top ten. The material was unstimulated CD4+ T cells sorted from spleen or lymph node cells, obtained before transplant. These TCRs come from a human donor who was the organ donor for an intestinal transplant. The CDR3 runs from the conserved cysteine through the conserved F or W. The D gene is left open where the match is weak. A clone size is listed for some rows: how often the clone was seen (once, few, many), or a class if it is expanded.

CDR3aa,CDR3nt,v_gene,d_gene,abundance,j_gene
CASSGGYGYTF,TGTGCCAGCTCAGGTGGTTATGGCTACACCTTC,TRBV18,-,-,TRBJ1-2
CASSQEFKGREQYF,TGTGCCAGCAGCCAAGAGTTTAAGGGGCGCGAGCAGTACTTC,TRBV4-2,-,-,TRBJ2-7
CASSQDKAAGGHNEQFF,TGCGCCAGCAGCCAAGATAAAGCCGCGGGGGGGCACAATGAGCAGTTCTTC,TRBV4-3,TRBD2,few,TRBJ2-1
CASSTGTSGRGYEQFF,TGCGCCAGCAGCACCGGGACTAGCGGGAGAGGCTATGAGCAGTTCTTC,TRBV5-1,TRBD2,-,TRBJ2-1
CASSLSGLAKNIQYF,TGTGCCAGCAGCTTAAGCGGGTTGGCCAAAAACATTCAGTACTTC,TRBV7-2,-,-,TRBJ2-4
CASSLQGTSYTF,TGTGCCAGCAGTTTACAGGGGACGAGCTACACCTTC,TRBV6-1,TRBD1,-,TRBJ1-2
CASSPGFQETQYF,TGTGCCAGCTCACCGGGTTTTCAAGAGACCCAGTACTTC,TRBV18,-,-,TRBJ2-5
CASSIGGAVQNEQFF,TGTGCCAGTAGTATTGGGGGGGCTGTTCAGAATGAGCAGTTCTTC,TRBV19,-,-,TRBJ2-1
CAASRDRLRGNEQFF,TGTGCCGCCAGCAGAGATCGCTTGCGGGGAAATGAGCAGTTCTTC,TRBV15,-,-,TRBJ2-1
CASSPRVTGQETQYF,TGTGCCAGCAGCCCCAGGGTGACAGGCCAAGAGACCCAGTACTTC,TRBV6-6,-,-,TRBJ2-5
CASSGQGITNYGYTF,TGCGCCAGCAGCGGACAGGGGATTACTAACTATGGCTACACCTTC,TRBV5-1,TRBD1,-,TRBJ1-2
CASSDNGAGNTIYF,TGTGCCAGCAGTGACAATGGGGCTGGAAACACCATATATTTT,TRBV6-1,-,-,TRBJ1-3
CASSFGAVYGYTF,TGTGCCAGCAGCTTTGGGGCGGTCTATGGCTACACCTTC,TRBV11-3,-,few,TRBJ1-2
CASRSTGTYEQYF,TGCGCCAGCAGATCAACTGGGACCTACGAGCAGTACTTC,TRBV10-2,-,-,TRBJ2-7
CASSKPGYEQYF,TGTGCCAGCAGTAAACCAGGGTACGAGCAGTACTTC,TRBV6-5,-,-,TRBJ2-7
CASQISGVRDEKLFF,TGTGCCAGCCAAATATCAGGGGTTAGGGATGAAAAACTGTTTTTT,TRBV2,-,-,TRBJ1-4
CASSAAGTDTQYF,TGCGCCAGCAGCGCTGCAGGCACAGATACGCAGTATTTT,TRBV5-1,-,once,TRBJ2-3
CASSSTWGDSGNTIYF,TGTGCCAGCAGCTCGACTTGGGGGGACTCTGGAAACACCATATATTTT,TRBV7-6,-,-,TRBJ1-3
CASSYSGWGSTDTQYF,TGTGCCAGCAGTTACTCGGGGTGGGGGAGCACAGATACGCAGTATTTT,TRBV6-5,-,-,TRBJ2-3
CAWSHGRLHISTDTQYF,TGTGCCTGGAGTCACGGTCGACTCCACATCTCCACAGATACGCAGTATTTT,TRBV30,-,-,TRBJ2-3
CASSLAPGDGELFF,TGCGCCAGCAGCTTGGCCCCGGGGGACGGGGAGCTGTTTTTT,TRBV5-1,-,-,TRBJ2-2
CASSEYTNEKLFF,TGTGCCAGCAGTGAATATACAAACGAAAAACTGTTTTTT,TRBV25-1,-,-,TRBJ1-4
CASSIRSLNYGYTF,TGTGCCAGTAGTATTCGCAGTCTTAACTATGGCTACACCTTC,TRBV19,-,-,TRBJ1-2
CASSLDLGETQYF,TGTGCCAGCAGCTTAGACTTGGGGGAGACCCAGTACTTC,TRBV7-2,-,-,TRBJ2-5
CASSLIGAFQSEQYF,TGTGCCAGCAGCTTAATTGGGGCCTTTCAGTCCGAGCAGTACTTC,TRBV11-2,-,few,TRBJ2-7
CASSQVPDSLGNEQFF,TGTGCCAGCAGCCAAGTCCCCGACAGTCTGGGGAATGAGCAGTTCTTC,TRBV14,-,-,TRBJ2-1
CAISGTSGTDTQYF,TGTGCCATCAGTGGGACTAGCGGGACAGATACGCAGTATTTT,TRBV10-3,TRBD2,-,TRBJ2-3
CASSLGGNTEAFF,TGTGCCAGCAGCTTGGGAGGGAACACTGAAGCTTTCTTT,TRBV11-3,-,-,TRBJ1-1
CASSLEGAGGYTF,TGTGCCAGCAGCTTGGAGGGGGCAGGGGGCTACACCTTC,TRBV5-4,TRBD1,-,TRBJ1-2
CASTGTGGTEAFF,TGTGCCAGCACCGGGACAGGGGGCACTGAAGCTTTCTTT,TRBV6-6,TRBD1,-,TRBJ1-1
CASSPPGWGELFF,TGTGCCAGTAGTCCGCCAGGTTGGGGGGAGCTGTTTTTT,TRBV19,-,once,TRBJ2-2
CASTGGNQPQHF,TGTGCCAGTACTGGGGGAAATCAGCCCCAGCATTTT,TRBV19,-,-,TRBJ1-5
CASSEQTPRDTQYF,TGTGCCAGCAGTGAACAGACCCCCAGAGATACGCAGTATTTT,TRBV6-1,-,-,TRBJ2-3